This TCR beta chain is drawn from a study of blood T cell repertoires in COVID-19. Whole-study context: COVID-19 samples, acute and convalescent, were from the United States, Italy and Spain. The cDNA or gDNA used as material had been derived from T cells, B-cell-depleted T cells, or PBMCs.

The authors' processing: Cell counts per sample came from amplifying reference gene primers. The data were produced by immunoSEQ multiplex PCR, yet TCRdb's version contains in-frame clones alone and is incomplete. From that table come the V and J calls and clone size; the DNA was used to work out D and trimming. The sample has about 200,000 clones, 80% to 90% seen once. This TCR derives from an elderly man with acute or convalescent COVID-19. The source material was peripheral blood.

Here the CDR3 reads CASSRTSDEQFF. In DNA, the CDR3 is TGTGCCAGCAGCCGGACTTCGGATGAGCAGTTCTTC. V gene TRBV7-9 combines with J gene TRBJ2-1, with a possible D match to TRBD2 (5 bases). Germline values: CDR1 SEHNR, CDR2 FQNEAQ (reference sequence). V was pared by 5 bases and J by 8 bases, with 10 bases between. The CDR3 length is 12 residues. Full variable domain (missing parts from reference TRBV7-9 and TRBJ2-1): DTGVSQNPRHKITKRGQNVTFRCDPISEHNRLYWYRQTLGQGPEFLTYFQNEAQLEKSRLLSDRFSAERPKGSFSTLEIQRTEQGDSAMYLCASSRTSDEQFFGPGTRLTVL.